Listed below are T cell receptor beta chains from one sample, sequenced in a study of identical twins' blood T cells. TCRdb itself ran the 5' RACE reads through MiXCR, one entry per CDR3 protein. Of fewer than 450,000 distinct CDR3 sequences in the sample, 25% to 35% were seen once. Sequencing input: PBMCs. The receptor source for this set is a woman aged 18 to 55 in good health. CDR3s include the opening cysteine and the closing phenylalanine or tryptophan. A D gene is named only where the DNA matches it firmly. A row's size may be missing; if present it is once, few, many or a size class.

TRBJ1-2	.	.	TRBV20-1	TGCAGTGCCCCAGGGGCAGATTATGGCTACACCTTC	CSAPGADYGYTF
TRBJ1-2	many	.	TRBV20-1	TGCAGTGCTAGACAGGGAGGCTACACCTTC	CSARQGGYTF
TRBJ1-1	few	.	TRBV11-2	TGTGCCAGCAGCTTAGATCTAGTCGGGAGGCCCGAAGCTTTCTTT	CASSLDLVGRPEAFF
TRBJ1-1	.	.	TRBV7-2	TGTGCCAGCAGTCCCCCCGGGGTGAACACTGAAGCTTTCTTT	CASSPPGVNTEAFF
TRBJ2-1	.	.	TRBV29-1	TGCAGCGTTGAAGGGGCGGAATCTGTGGAGCAGTTCTTC	CSVEGAESVEQFF
TRBJ2-1	many	.	TRBV3-1	TGTGCCAGCAGCCAGTCTCCCTCGACCCGACTGGGCCTGGAATTCTTC	CASSQSPSTRLGLEFF
TRBJ1-1	.	.	TRBV3-1	TGTGCCAACAGCCAAGGAGGGATCGCTGAAGCTTTCTTT	CANSQGGIAEAFF
TRBJ2-2	.	TRBD2	TRBV6-5	TGTGCCAGCAGTTATAGCGGGGCGGACACCGGGGAGCTGTTTTTT	CASSYSGADTGELFF
TRBJ1-1	many	.	TRBV7-2	TGTGCCAGCAGCTTTAAGGGTATCAACACTGAAGCTTTCTTT	CASSFKGINTEAFF
TRBJ2-3	.	.	TRBV5-1	TGCGCCAGCAGCTTGGAGGGGGCCCTAGGGGGGTCAGATACGCAGTATTTT	CASSLEGALGGSDTQYF
TRBJ1-5	many	.	TRBV5-1	TGCGCCAGCAGCTCAGGGGACAATCAGCCCCAGCATTTT	CASSSGDNQPQHF
TRBJ2-7	.	.	TRBV5-1	TGCGCCAGCAGCTATGGGTCTTACTACAAGGGGGAGCAGTACTTC	CASSYGSYYKGEQYF
TRBJ1-2	few	.	TRBV6-5	TGTGCCAGCAGTTACTCGATACGGGAGGGGTATGGCTACACCTTC	CASSYSIREGYGYTF
TRBJ1-2	once	.	TRBV19	TGTGCCAGTAGTATCTTCGGGACCCACTATGGCTACACCTTC	CASSIFGTHYGYTF
TRBJ1-1	.	.	TRBV18	TGTGCCAGCTCACCAGGGAGAGTGAACACTGAAGCTTTCTTT	CASSPGRVNTEAFF
TRBJ1-1	.	.	TRBV30	TGTGCCTGGAATCTCGCAGGGCTGAACACTGAAGCTTTCTTT	CAWNLAGLNTEAFF
TRBJ2-3	many	TRBD1	TRBV6-5	TGTGCCAGCAGACACCGGGACAGGAAATTGGATACGCAGTATTTT	CASRHRDRKLDTQYF
TRBJ2-3	many	.	TRBV7-2	TGTGCCAGCAGCCCACACACGGATACGCAGTATTTT	CASSPHTDTQYF
TRBJ2-1	.	.	TRBV5-6	TGTGCCAGCAGCTTGGCGGTGTATGAGCAGTTCTTC	CASSLAVYEQFF
TRBJ1-1	.	TRBD1	TRBV12-3/TRBV12-4	TGTGCCAGCAGCCCGACAGGGTCGAACACTGAAGCTTTCTTT	CASSPTGSNTEAFF
TRBJ2-7	many	TRBD2	TRBV12-3/TRBV12-4	TGTGCCAGCAGTTTAGGCGGGAGGTCGTACGAGCAGTACTTC	CASSLGGRSYEQYF
TRBJ1-2	.	.	TRBV5-1	TGCGCCAGCAGCTTGGCTATGTATGGCTATGGCTACACCTTC	CASSLAMYGYGYTF
TRBJ2-3	.	.	TRBV2	TGTGCCACCGGCGAGGATACGCAGTATTTT	CATGEDTQYF
TRBJ2-7	few	.	TRBV6-5	TGTGCCAGCAGTTACAGGGGTGCTTCCTACGAGCAGTACTTC	CASSYRGASYEQYF
TRBJ2-3	.	.	TRBV20-1	TGCAGTGCTACCGGGAGTACAGATACGCAGTATTTT	CSATGSTDTQYF
TRBJ2-7	few	TRBD1	TRBV20-1	TGCAGTGCTAGGTTACAGGGGATAGGAGAGCAGTACTTC	CSARLQGIGEQYF
TRBJ1-1	many	.	TRBV7-2	TGTGCCAGCTGGGGAAAGGGAACTTCGAAGAACACTGAAGCTTTCTTT	CASWGKGTSKNTEAFF
TRBJ2-1	.	.	TRBV7-6	TGTGCCAGCAGCTTAGCCCTCCGTGAGCAGTTCTTC	CASSLALREQFF
TRBJ2-1	.	TRBD1	TRBV6-2/TRBV6-3	TGTGCCAGCACGGACAGGGATACCTACAATGAGCAGTTCTTC	CASTDRDTYNEQFF
TRBJ2-2	few	.	TRBV5-8	TGTGCCAGCAGCTTAAACAGGGCCGGGGAGCTGTTTTTT	CASSLNRAGELFF
TRBJ2-3	.	.	TRBV29-1	TGCAGCGGTGAGCAGGGAGCAGATACGCAGTATTTT	CSGEQGADTQYF
TRBJ2-4	.	.	TRBV18	TGTGCCAGCTCACCACCCACCTTAAAGGCCAAAAACATTCAGTACTTC	CASSPPTLKAKNIQYF
TRBJ2-5	few	.	TRBV27	TGTGCCAGCAGTTACAGGGTCCAAGAGACCCAGTACTTC	CASSYRVQETQYF
TRBJ2-7	few	.	TRBV7-2	TGTGCCAGCTCCAGGACACACGGTCGCGAGCAGTACTTC	CASSRTHGREQYF
TRBJ1-2	.	.	TRBV5-5	TGTGCCAGCAGCTTGGAGTACAGAACTGACTATGGCTACACCTTC	CASSLEYRTDYGYTF
TRBJ1-1	few	TRBD1	TRBV2	TGTGCCAGCCGAGGGACAGCCCAAAGTATTTTCGTTGAAGCTTTCTTT	CASRGTAQSIFVEAFF
TRBJ1-1	.	TRBD1	TRBV29-1	TGCAGCGTCCGACAGGGTAGGAGCACTGAAGCTTTCTTT	CSVRQGRSTEAFF
TRBJ2-5	once	TRBD1	TRBV10-3	TGTGCCATCAGTGATTCCGGGACAGAACAAGAGACCCAGTACTTC	CAISDSGTEQETQYF
TRBJ1-5	few	.	TRBV6-1	TGTGCCAGCAGTCTAGACGGCCCAGAGCCCCAGCATTTT	CASSLDGPEPQHF
TRBJ1-2	many	.	TRBV2	TGTGCCAGCAGTGTCGACAGCCTTTATGGCTACACCTTC	CASSVDSLYGYTF
TRBJ1-5	.	TRBD1	TRBV7-2	TGTGCCAGCAGCTTAGGGGGAGGGGGCTTTAATCAGCCCCAGCATTTT	CASSLGGGGFNQPQHF